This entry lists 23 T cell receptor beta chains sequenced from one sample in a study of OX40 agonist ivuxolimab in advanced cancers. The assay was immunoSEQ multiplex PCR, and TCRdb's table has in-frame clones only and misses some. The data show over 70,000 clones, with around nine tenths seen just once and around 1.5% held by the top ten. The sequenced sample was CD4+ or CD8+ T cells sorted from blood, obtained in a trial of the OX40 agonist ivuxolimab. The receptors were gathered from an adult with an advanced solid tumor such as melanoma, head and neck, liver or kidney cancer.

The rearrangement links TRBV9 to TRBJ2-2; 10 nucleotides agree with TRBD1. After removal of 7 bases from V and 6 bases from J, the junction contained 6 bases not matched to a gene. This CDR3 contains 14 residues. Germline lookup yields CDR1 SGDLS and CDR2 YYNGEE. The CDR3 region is CASRRTGGPGELFF. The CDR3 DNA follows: TGTGCCAGCCGAAGGACAGGGGGTCCCGGGGAGCTGTTTTTT.

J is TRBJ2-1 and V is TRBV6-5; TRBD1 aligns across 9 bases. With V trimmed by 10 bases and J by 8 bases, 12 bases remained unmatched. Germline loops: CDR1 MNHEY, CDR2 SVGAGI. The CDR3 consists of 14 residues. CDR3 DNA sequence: TGTGCCACCTTGGACAGGGGAGGCGGCGATGAGCAGTTCTTC. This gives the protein CATLDRGGGDEQFF.

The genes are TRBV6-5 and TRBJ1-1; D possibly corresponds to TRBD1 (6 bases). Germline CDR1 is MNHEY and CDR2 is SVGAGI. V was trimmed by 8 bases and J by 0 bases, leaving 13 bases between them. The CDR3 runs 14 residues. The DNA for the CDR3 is TGTGCCAGCGGGGGGGGCCCTATGAACACTGAAGCTTTCTTT. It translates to CASGGGPMNTEAFF.

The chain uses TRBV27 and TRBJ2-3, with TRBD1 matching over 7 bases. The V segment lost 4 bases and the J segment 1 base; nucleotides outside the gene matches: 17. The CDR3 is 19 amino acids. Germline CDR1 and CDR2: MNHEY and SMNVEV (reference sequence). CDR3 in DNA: TGTGCCAGCAGTTCGGACCTTTTTCTACCGGGACAGCGCACAGATACGCAGTATTTT. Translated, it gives CASSSDLFLPGQRTDTQYF.

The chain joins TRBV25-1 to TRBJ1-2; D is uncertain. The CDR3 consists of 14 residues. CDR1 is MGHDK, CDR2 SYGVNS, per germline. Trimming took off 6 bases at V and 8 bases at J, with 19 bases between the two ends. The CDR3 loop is CASRDEGWRQGYTF. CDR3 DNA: TGTGCCAGCAGGGACGAGGGATGGAGGCAGGGCTACACCTTC.

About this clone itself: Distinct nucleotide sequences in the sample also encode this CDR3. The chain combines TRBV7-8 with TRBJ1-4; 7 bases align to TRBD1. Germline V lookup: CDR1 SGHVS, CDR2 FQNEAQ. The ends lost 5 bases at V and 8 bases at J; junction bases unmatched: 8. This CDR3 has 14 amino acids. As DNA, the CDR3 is TGTGCCAGCAGCCTGAGGGACAGTCACGAAAAACTGTTTTTT. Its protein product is CASSLRDSHEKLFF.

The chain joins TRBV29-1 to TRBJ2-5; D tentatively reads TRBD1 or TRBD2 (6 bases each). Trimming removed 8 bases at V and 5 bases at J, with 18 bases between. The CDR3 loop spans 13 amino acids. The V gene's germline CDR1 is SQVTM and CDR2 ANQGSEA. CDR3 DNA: TGCAGCTCACAGTGGGGGGCCCGGGAGACCCAGTACTTC. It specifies CSSQWGARETQYF.

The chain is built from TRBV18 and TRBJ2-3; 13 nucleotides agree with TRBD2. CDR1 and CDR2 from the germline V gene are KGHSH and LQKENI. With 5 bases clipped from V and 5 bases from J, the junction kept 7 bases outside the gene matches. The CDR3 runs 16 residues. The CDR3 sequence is CASSSLAGGPGDTQYF. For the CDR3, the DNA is TGTGCCAGCTCATCACTAGCGGGAGGGCCAGGAGATACGCAGTATTTT.

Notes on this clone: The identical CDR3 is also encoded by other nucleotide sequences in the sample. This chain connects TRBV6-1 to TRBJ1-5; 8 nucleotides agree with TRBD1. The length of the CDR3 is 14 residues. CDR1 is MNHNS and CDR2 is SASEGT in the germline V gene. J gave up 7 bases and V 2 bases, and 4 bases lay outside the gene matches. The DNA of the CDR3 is TGTGCCAGCAGTGAACAGGGGGCAGGGCAGCCCCAGCATTTT. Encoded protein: CASSEQGAGQPQHF.

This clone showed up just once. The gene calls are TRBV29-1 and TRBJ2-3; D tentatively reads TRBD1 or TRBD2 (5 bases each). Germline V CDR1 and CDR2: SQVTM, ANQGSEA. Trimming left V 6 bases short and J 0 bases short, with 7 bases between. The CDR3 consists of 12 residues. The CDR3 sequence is CSVGDSTDTQYF. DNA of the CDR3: TGCAGCGTGGGGGACAGCACAGATACGCAGTATTTT.

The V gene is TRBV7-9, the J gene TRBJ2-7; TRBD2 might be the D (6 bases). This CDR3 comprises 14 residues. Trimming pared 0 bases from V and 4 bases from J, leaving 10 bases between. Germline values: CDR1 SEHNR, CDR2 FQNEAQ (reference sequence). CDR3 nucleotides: TGTGCCAGCAGCTTAGCGGGAGGCGGATACGAGCAGTACTTC. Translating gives CASSLAGGGYEQYF.

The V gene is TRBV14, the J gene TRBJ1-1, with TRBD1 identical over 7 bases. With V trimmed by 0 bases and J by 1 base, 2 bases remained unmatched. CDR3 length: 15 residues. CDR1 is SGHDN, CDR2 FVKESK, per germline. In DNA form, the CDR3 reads TGTGCCAGCAGCCAAGACAGGGACAGGAACACTGAAGCTTTCTTT. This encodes CASSQDRDRNTEAFF.

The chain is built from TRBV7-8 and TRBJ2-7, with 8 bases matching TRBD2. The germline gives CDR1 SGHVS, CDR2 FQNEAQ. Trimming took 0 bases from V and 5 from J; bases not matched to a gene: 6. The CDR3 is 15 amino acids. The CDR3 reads CASSLAGTRGNEQYF. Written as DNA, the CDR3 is TGTGCCAGCAGCTTAGCTGGGACTAGGGGTAACGAGCAGTACTTC.

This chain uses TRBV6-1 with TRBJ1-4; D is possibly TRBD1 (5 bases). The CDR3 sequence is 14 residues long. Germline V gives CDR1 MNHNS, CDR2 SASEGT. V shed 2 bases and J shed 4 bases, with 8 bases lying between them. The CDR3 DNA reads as TGTGCCAGCAGTGAATGGGGGGTTAATGAAAAACTGTTTTTT. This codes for CASSEWGVNEKLFF.

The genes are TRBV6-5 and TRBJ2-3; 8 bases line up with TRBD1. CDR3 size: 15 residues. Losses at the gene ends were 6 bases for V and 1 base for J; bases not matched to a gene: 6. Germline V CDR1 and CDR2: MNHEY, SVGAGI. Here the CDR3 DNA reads TGTGCCAGCAGCTCCGGGACAGGCCGCACAGATACGCAGTATTTT. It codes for CASSSGTGRTDTQYF.

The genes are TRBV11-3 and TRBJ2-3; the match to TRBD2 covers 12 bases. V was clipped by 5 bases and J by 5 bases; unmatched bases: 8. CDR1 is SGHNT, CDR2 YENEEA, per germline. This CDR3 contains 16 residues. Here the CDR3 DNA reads TGTGCCAGCAGCCACCGACTAGCGGGAGAGAAAGATACGCAGTATTTT. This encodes CASSHRLAGEKDTQYF.

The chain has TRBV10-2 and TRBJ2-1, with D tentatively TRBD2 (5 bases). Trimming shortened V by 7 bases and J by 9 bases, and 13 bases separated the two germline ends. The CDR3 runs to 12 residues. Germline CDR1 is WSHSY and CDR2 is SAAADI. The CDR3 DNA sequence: TGCGCCAGCACGGAGACTAAGTTTGAGCAGTTCTTC. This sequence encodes CASTETKFEQFF.

The CDR3 loop reads CASSLNSGSYNEQFF. In nucleotides, the CDR3 is TGTGCCAGCAGCTTAAATAGCGGCTCCTACAATGAGCAGTTCTTC. The chain employs TRBV7-3 and TRBJ2-1; D possibly corresponds to TRBD2 (6 bases). Germline V gene data show CDR1 as SGHTA and CDR2 as FQGTGA. The CDR3 consists of 15 residues. Trimming removed 1 base from V and 0 bases from J, with 7 bases in between.

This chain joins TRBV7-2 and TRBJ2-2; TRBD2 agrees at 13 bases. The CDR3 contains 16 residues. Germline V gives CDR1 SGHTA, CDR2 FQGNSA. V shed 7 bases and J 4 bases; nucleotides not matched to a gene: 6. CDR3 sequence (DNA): TGTGCCAGCACCTTGACTAGCGGGAGGTTCACCGGGGAGCTGTTTTTT. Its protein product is CASTLTSGRFTGELFF.

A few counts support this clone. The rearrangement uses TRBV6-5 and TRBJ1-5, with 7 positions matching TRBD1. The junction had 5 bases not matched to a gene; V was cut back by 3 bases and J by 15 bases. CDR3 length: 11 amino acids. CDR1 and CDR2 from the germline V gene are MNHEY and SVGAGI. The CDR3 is CASSYGGQWHF. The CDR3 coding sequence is TGTGCCAGCAGTTATGGGGGACAGTGGCATTTT.

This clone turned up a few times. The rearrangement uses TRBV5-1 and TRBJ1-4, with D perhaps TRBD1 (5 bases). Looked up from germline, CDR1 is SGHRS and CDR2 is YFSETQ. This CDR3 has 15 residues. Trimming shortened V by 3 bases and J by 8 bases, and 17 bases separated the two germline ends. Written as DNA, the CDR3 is TGCGCCAGCAGCTCCTCAGGGAGGGGTGGGGAAAAACTGTTTTTT. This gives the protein CASSSSGRGGEKLFF.

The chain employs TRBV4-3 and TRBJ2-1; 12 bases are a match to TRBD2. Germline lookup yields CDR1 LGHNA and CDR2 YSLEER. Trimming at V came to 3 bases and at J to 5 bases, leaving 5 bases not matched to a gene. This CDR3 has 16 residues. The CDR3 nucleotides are TGCGCCAGCAGCCAGGAGGGACTAGCGGGCGACAATGAGCAGTTCTTC. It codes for CASSQEGLAGDNEQFF.

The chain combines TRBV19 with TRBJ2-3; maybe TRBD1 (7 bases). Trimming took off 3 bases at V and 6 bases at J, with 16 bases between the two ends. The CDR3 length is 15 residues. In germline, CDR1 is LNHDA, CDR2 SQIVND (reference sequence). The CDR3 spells CASSMARGRGDTQYF. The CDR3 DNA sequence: TGTGCCAGTAGTATGGCGAGGGGGCGGGGTGATACGCAGTATTTT. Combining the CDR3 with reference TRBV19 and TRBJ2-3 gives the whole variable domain DGGITQSPKYLFRKEGQNVTLSCEQNLNHDAMYWYRQDPGQGLRLIYYSQIVNDFQKGDIAEGYSVSREKKESFPLTVTSAQKNPTAFYLCASSMARGRGDTQYFGPGTRLTVL.